This entry concerns a single TCR beta chain. Antigen unknown. This specimen comes from a study of cytomegalovirus exposure and HLA in healthy donors. Turning to the study itself: As released early, the data held 65 million to 90 million unique TCRs from HLA-typed donors.

PCR primers comprised 60 Vbeta and 13 Jbeta primers. The table came from immunoSEQ multiplex PCR; TCRdb's copy has only in-frame clones and leaves some out. The sample lists 120,000 to 150,000 clones, 75% to 90% occurring once. The V segment lost 5 bases and the J segment 1 base; nucleotides outside the gene matches: 8. Looked up from germline, CDR1 is MNHEY and CDR2 is SMNVEV (reference sequence). The CDR3 extends over 16 amino acids. The study's findings and limits: The analysis excluded some indistinguishable V segments, including TRBV6-2 and TRBV6-3. For TCR beta chains, V- and J-gene trimming was later linked to a missense DCLRE1C variant.

Sequences were obtained from PBMCs. The rearrangement uses TRBV27 and TRBJ1-1; 9 nucleotides match TRBD1. The origin of this receptor is a female donor in good health and CMV-seronegative. CDR3 sequence: CASSRPQGASNTEAFF. As DNA, the CDR3 is TGTGCCAGCAGTCGCCCACAGGGGGCTTCGAACACTGAAGCTTTCTTT.